This TCR beta chain was captured in a study of identical twins. Overall study findings and caveats: Reduced insertions were recorded for abundant cord blood beta clonotypes, with no such pattern in memory repertoires. In drawing conclusions, the study used cross-sectional statistical analysis and did not follow the same donors.

Each CDR3 protein gets one entry after TCRdb re-called the 5' RACE reads with MiXCR. The sample records around 470,000 distinct CDR3 sequences, 14% being singletons. There are 15 residues in the CDR3. Between the trimmed V and J ends, which lost 2 bases and 4 bases, there was a span of 12 bases. Germline CDR1 and CDR2: SGHTA and FQGNSA. At least ten counts were recorded for this clonotype. The antigen is not known. These same records also appear under a second study, on yellow fever vaccine responses in identical twins.

What was sequenced was CD4+ T cells sorted from blood. The source is a young woman in good health. The chain has TRBV7-2 and TRBJ1-5, with D possibly matching TRBD1 (5 bases). The CDR3 protein is CASSLSGGGNQPQHF. Here the CDR3 DNA reads TGTGCCAGCAGCTTATCCGGGGGAGGTAATCAGCCCCAGCATTTT.